The clone carrying this T cell receptor beta chain has just a few counts. Antigen: not known. The data were taken from a study of T cells in Graves' hyperthyroidism and ophthalmopathy. Study-wide context: The authors collected peripheral blood at initial diagnosis, before any treatment.

Amplified TCR beta CDR3 regions derived from RNA transcripts. The TCR CDR3 was amplified in a first-round RT-PCR using the HTBI primer set. TCRdb independently ran MiXCR on the multiplex PCR reads; one entry per CDR3 protein. The data contain 350,000 or so distinct CDR3 sequences, roughly 21% of them seen just once; the ten biggest clones take up around 48%. Study observations and caveats: Most thyroid clonotypes expanded above 0.001 were also detected in blood.

Trimming cost V 1 base and J 4 bases; bases outside gene matches: 11. The CDR3 consists of 17 residues. The V gene's germline CDR1 is DFQATT and CDR2 SNEGSKA (reference sequence). The V and J genes are TRBV20-1 and TRBJ2-1; 9 nucleotides line up with TRBD1. The sequencing input was blood. The clonotype comes from a woman aged 50 to 60 with Graves' hyperthyroidism. DNA for the CDR3: TGCAGTGCTAGAGTTCATCCGGGACAGGGAAAATACAATGAGCAGTTCTTC. Amino acid sequence: CSARVHPGQGKYNEQFF.